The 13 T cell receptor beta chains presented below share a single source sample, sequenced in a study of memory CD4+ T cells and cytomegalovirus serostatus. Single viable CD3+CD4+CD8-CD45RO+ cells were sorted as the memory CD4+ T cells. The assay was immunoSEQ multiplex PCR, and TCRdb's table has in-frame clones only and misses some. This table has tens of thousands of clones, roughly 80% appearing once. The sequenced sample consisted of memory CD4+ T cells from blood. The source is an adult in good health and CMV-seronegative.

The CDR3 region has the DNA TGCGCCAGCAGCCAATTACCGGGGCACCAAATAGCCAAAAACATTCAGTACTTC. Amino acid sequence: CASSQLPGHQIAKNIQYF. The genes are TRBV4-1 and TRBJ2-4, with D perhaps given as TRBD1 or TRBD2 (5 bases each). With 2 bases removed from V and 0 bases from J, the gap between germline ends came to 17 bases. This CDR3 is built from 18 residues. Germline CDR1 MGHRA, CDR2 YSYEKL.

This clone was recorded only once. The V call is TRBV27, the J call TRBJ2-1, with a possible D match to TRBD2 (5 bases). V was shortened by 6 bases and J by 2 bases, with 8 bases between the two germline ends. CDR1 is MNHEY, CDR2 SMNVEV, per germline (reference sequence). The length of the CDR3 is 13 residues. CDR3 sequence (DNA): TGTGCCAGCAGACGGGATACCTACAATGAGCAGTTCTTC. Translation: CASRRDTYNEQFF.

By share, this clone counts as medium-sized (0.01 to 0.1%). In nucleotides, the CDR3 is TGTGCCAGCAGCTTAAATGGGAGAACTGCAACTAATGAAAAACTGTTTTTT. Residues: CASSLNGRTATNEKLFF. The V gene is TRBV7-9, the J gene TRBJ1-4, with D unresolved. The CDR3 totals 17 residues. Germline V CDR1 and CDR2: SEHNR, FQNEAQ (reference sequence). The V gene lost 2 bases and the J gene lost 0 bases, with 13 bases spanning the gap.

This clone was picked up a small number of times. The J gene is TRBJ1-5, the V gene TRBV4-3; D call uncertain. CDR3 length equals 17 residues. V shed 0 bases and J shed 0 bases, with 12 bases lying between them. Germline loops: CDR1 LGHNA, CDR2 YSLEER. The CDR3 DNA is TGCGCCAGCAGCCAAGATGCCCAGGCCTATAGCAATCAGCCCCAGCATTTT. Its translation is CASSQDAQAYSNQPQHF.

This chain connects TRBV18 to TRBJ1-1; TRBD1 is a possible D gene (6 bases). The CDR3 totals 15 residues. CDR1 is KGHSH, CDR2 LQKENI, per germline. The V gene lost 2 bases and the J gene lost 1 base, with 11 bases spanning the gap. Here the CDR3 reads CASSPLGTKNTEAFF. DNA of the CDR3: TGTGCCAGCTCACCATTAGGGACAAAGAACACTGAAGCTTTCTTT.

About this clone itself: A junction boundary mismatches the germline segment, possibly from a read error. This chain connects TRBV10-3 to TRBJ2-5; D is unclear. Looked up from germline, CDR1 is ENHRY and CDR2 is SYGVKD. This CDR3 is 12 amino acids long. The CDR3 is CAIRIDGDRMDF. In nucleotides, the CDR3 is TGTGCCATCAGGATCGATGGGGATAGGATGGACTTC.

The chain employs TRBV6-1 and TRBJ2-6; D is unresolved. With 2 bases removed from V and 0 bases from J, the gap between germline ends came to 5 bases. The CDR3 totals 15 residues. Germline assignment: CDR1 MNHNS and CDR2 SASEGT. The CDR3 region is CASSELFSGANVLTF. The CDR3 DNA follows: TGTGCCAGCAGTGAATTATTCTCTGGGGCCAACGTCCTGACTTTC.

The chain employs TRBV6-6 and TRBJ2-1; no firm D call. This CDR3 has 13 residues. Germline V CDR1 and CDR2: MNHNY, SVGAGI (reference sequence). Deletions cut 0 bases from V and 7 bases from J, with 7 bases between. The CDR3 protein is CASSYSTWNEQFF. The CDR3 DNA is TGTGCCAGCAGTTACTCGACCTGGAATGAGCAGTTCTTC.

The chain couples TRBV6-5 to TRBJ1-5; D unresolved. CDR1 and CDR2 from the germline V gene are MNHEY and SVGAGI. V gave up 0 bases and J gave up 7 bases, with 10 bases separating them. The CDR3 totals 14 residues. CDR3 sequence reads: CASSYSTFGQPQHF. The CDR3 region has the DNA TGTGCCAGCAGTTACTCAACTTTCGGGCAGCCCCAGCATTTT.

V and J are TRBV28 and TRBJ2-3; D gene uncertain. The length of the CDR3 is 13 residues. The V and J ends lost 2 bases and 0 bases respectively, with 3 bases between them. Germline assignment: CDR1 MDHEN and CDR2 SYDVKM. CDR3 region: CASSLPSTDTQYF. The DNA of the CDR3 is TGTGCCAGCAGTTTACCCAGCACAGATACGCAGTATTTT. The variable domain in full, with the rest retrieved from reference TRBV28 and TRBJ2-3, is DVKVTQSSRYLVKRTGEKVFLECVQDMDHENMFWYRQDPGLGLRLIYFSYDVKMKEKGDIPEGYSVSREKKERFSLILESASTNQTSMYLCASSLPSTDTQYFGPGTRLTVL.

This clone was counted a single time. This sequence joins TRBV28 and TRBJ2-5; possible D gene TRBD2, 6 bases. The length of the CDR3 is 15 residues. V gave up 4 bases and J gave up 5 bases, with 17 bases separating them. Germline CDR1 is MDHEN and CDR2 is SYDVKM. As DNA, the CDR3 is TGTGCCAGCAGTTCCTCTGGCGGGGCAAGGGAGACCCAGTACTTC. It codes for CASSSSGGARETQYF.

The CDR3 is CATSRGGQAFNSPLHF. The CDR3 nucleotides read TGTGCCACCAGCAGAGGGGGACAGGCCTTTAATTCACCCCTCCACTTT. The chain employs TRBV15 and TRBJ1-6, with 8 bases matching TRBD1. The V gene's germline CDR1 is LNHNV and CDR2 YYDKDF (reference sequence). The length of the CDR3 is 16 residues. Losses at the gene ends were 1 base for V and 6 bases for J; bases not matched to a gene: 5.

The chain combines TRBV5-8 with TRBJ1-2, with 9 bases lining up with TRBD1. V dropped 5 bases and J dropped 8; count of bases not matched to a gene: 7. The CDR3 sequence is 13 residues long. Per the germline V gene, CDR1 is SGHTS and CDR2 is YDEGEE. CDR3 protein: CASREQGAGGYTF. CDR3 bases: TGTGCCAGCAGAGAACAGGGGGCTGGGGGCTACACCTTC.